This record covers a single T cell receptor beta chain. Antigen: not known. Trimming took off 5 bases at V and 0 bases at J, with 7 bases between the two ends. CDR3 length equals 13 residues. Germline CDR1 is MNHEY and CDR2 is SVGAGI. Uncontrolled infections, other autoimmune diseases, pregnancy or lactation barred patients from enrollment. The data stem from a study of Graves' ophthalmopathy and Graves' hyperthyroidism. At the level of the study: Peripheral blood collection took place at initial diagnosis, before any treatment.

Regarding the study as a whole: Blood repertoires reportedly contained most expanded thyroid clonotypes above 0.001 frequency.

Scientists amplified the TCR beta CDR3 regions from RNA transcripts. First-round RT-PCR relied on HTBI primers, and a second-round multiplex PCR came next. TCRdb redid the calling of the multiplex PCR reads with MiXCR, one entry per CDR3 protein. Here the sample spans hundreds of thousands of distinct CDR3 sequences, around 45% being singletons. Sequenced input: peripheral blood. The genes are TRBV6-5 and TRBJ1-2; no clear D. The sequence came from an adult man with Graves' ophthalmopathy. CDR3 coding DNA: TGTGCCAGCAGTGAAGCGTCTAACTATGGCTACACCTTC. Encoded protein: CASSEASNYGYTF.